A selection of T cell receptor beta chains follows, all from one sample in a study of Ad26.COV2.S vaccination and SARS-CoV-2 variants. TCRdb keeps only in-frame clones here, not all; method: immunoSEQ multiplex PCR. The sample yields some 450,000 clones, around 90% seen once. This specimen was peripheral blood, taken in a trial of Ad26.COV2.S vaccine versus placebo. Every receptor here comes from a person between 18 and 60 years old who received the Ad26.COV2.S COVID-19 vaccine or a placebo. Both conserved end residues are part of each CDR3. D genes are given only for firm matches. Clone size is given for some rows only: seen once, a few or many times, or a class if the clone is expanded.

J gene,V gene,clone size,D gene,CDR3 DNA,CDR3 protein
TRBJ1-2,TRBV25-1,.,.,TGTGCCAGTAGGGATAGGAACTATGGCTACACCTTC,CASRDRNYGYTF
TRBJ1-5,TRBV30,.,.,TGTGCCTGGAGTGAGGGGACTCACAATCAGCCCCAGCATTTT,CAWSEGTHNQPQHF
TRBJ1-1,TRBV5-6,.,.,TGTGCCAGCAGCTTTATGGTCACTGAAGCTTTCTTT,CASSFMVTEAFF
TRBJ1-2,TRBV12-3/TRBV12-4,.,.,TGTGCCAGCAGTTCCAAAGGGTTGGGTGGCTACACCTTC,CASSSKGLGGYTF
TRBJ2-7,TRBV28,.,.,TGTGCCAGCACCCGCAGGAACGAGCAGTACTTC,CASTRRNEQYF
TRBJ2-2,TRBV6-5,.,TRBD1,TGTGCCAGCAGTTATTCCGGGACAGGGTTTACCGGGGAGCTGTTTTTT,CASSYSGTGFTGELFF
TRBJ2-4,TRBV10-3,.,TRBD1,TGTGCCATCAGAGCAGGGGGCCGCGCCAAAAACATTCAGTACTTC,CAIRAGGRAKNIQYF
TRBJ1-3,TRBV14,.,.,TGTGCCAGCAGCCAAGACCACCCGGGCTCTGGAAACACCATATATTTT,CASSQDHPGSGNTIYF
TRBJ2-3,TRBV2,.,TRBD2,TGTGCCAGCAGTCCTCAGACTAGCGGAGGCACAGATACGCAGTATTTT,CASSPQTSGGTDTQYF
TRBJ2-7,TRBV4-3,.,.,TGCGCCAGCAGCCAAGGAGCCGCTGTCTCCTACGAGCAGTACTTC,CASSQGAAVSYEQYF
TRBJ2-3,TRBV3-1/TRBV3-2,.,.,TGTGCCAGCAGCCAAGCGGAAAGAAGCACAGATACGCAGTATTTT,CASSQAERSTDTQYF
TRBJ2-3,TRBV9,.,.,TGTGCCAGCAGCGTAGCGACCCAAGGGGATACGCAGTATTTT,CASSVATQGDTQYF
TRBJ2-6,TRBV6-5,.,.,TGTGCCAGCAGTTACGCCCCTGGGGCCAACGTCCTGACTTTC,CASSYAPGANVLTF
TRBJ2-1,TRBV13,.,.,TGTGCCAGCAGCTTAGGCCGTACCTACAATGAGCAGTTCTTC,CASSLGRTYNEQFF
TRBJ2-3,TRBV29-1,.,.,TGCAGCGTTTCAGATACGCAGTATTTT,CSVSDTQYF
TRBJ1-5,TRBV7-9,.,TRBD1,TGTGCCAGCAGCTCAAACAGGGGTGATCAGCCCCAGCATTTT,CASSSNRGDQPQHF
TRBJ2-1,TRBV18,.,TRBD1,TGTGCCAGCTCACCGGACAGGGTATCTTACAATGAGCAGTTCTTC,CASSPDRVSYNEQFF
TRBJ2-1,TRBV5-6,.,.,TGTGCCAGCAGCTGGACCTTCAATGAGCAGTTCTTC,CASSWTFNEQFF
TRBJ2-2,TRBV5-1,once,TRBD1,TGCGCCAGCAGCATAGGGACAGGGGCGAACACCGGGGAGCTGTTTTTT,CASSIGTGANTGELFF
TRBJ2-1,TRBV9,.,TRBD2,TGTGCCAGCAGCGTAGGCATAGCGGGAGGACGGAACAATGAGCAGTTCTTC,CASSVGIAGGRNNEQFF
TRBJ2-1,TRBV24-1,.,.,TGTGCCACCAGTGCCAGACGGGAGAGCTCCTACAATGAGCAGTTCTTC,CATSARRESSYNEQFF
TRBJ2-1,TRBV29-1,.,.,TGCAGCGTTGCGAGGGGGTACAATGAGCAGTTCTTC,CSVARGYNEQFF
TRBJ2-1,TRBV28,.,TRBD2,TGTGCCAGCACGGGGTTTGGCGGGAGGTTGGGGAATGAGCAGTTCTTC,CASTGFGGRLGNEQFF
TRBJ2-3,TRBV6-5,once,.,TGTGCCAGCCTAGGGGGGGAGGAGGATACGCAGTATTTT,CASLGGEEDTQYF
TRBJ2-7,TRBV29-1,.,.,TGCAGCGTTGAAGGCGCAGGCGAGTACGAGCAGTACTTC,CSVEGAGEYEQYF
TRBJ2-7,TRBV5-1,.,.,TGCGCCAGCAGCTTGGCTGCCCTCGAAGAGCAGTACTTC,CASSLAALEEQYF
TRBJ2-1,TRBV28,.,.,TGTGCCAGCAGTTTCGAAAGCGCCCCCAATGAGCAGTTCTTC,CASSFESAPNEQFF
TRBJ2-1,TRBV15,.,.,TGTGCCACCAGCAGAGGAGGGGGCTCCTACAATGAGCAGTTCTTC,CATSRGGGSYNEQFF
TRBJ2-2,TRBV7-3,.,.,TGTGCCAGCAGCTTTAACGGGAGAGGGGAGCTGTTTTTT,CASSFNGRGELFF
TRBJ2-1,TRBV15,.,TRBD1,TGTGCCACCAGCAGAGATCGGACAGGGCGGCTCAACAATGAGCAGTTCTTC,CATSRDRTGRLNNEQFF
TRBJ2-3,TRBV7-8,.,.,TGTGCCAGCAGCTTAGAAACGGGACTCAGCACAGATACGCAGTATTTT,CASSLETGLSTDTQYF
TRBJ1-2,TRBV19,.,.,TGTGCCAGTAGTATAGACAGGGGAGGCTATGGCTACACCTTC,CASSIDRGGYGYTF
TRBJ2-1,TRBV27,.,.,TGTGCCAGCAGTCCTGCTGGGGGGAGGAGCTCCTACAATGAGCAGTTCTTC,CASSPAGGRSSYNEQFF
TRBJ2-7,TRBV5-4,.,TRBD1,TGTGCCAGCAGCGAGGAGGACAGGGGCTACGAGCAGTACTTC,CASSEEDRGYEQYF
TRBJ2-5,TRBV28,.,.,TGTGCCAGCAGTTTATTGCGACAAGAGACCCAGTACTTC,CASSLLRQETQYF
TRBJ1-5,TRBV3-1/TRBV3-2,.,TRBD1,TGTGCCAGCAGCCAAGAGACAGGGAGAGGGGGCAATCAGCCCCAGCATTTT,CASSQETGRGGNQPQHF
TRBJ1-5,TRBV7-6,.,.,TGTGCCAGCAGCTTATTAGCATGGGCGGATAGCAATCAGCCCCAGCATTTT,CASSLLAWADSNQPQHF
TRBJ1-1,TRBV24-1,.,.,TGTGCCACCAGTGATTCGGCGACGGAGGATAACACTGAAGCTTTCTTT,CATSDSATEDNTEAFF
TRBJ2-2,TRBV7-2,.,TRBD2,TGTGCCAGCAGCGGAAGACTTGGAGCGGGAGGGGTTGACACCGGGGAGCTGTTTTTT,CASSGRLGAGGVDTGELFF
TRBJ1-3,TRBV9,.,.,TGTGCCAGCAGCGTAGAGGGACTTGTTGGAAACACCATATATTTT,CASSVEGLVGNTIYF
TRBJ1-5,TRBV5-6,.,TRBD1,TGTGCCAGCAGCGCGGGACAGTTAAATCAGCCCCAGCATTTT,CASSAGQLNQPQHF
TRBJ1-5,TRBV24-1,.,.,TGTGCCACCAGTGCAGGGTTCGGCAATCAGCCCCAGCATTTT,CATSAGFGNQPQHF
TRBJ2-3,TRBV3-1/TRBV3-2,.,TRBD2,TGTGCCAGCAGCCAAGAGGAGACTAGCGGGTTGGCGACAGATACGCAGTATTTT,CASSQEETSGLATDTQYF
TRBJ2-5,TRBV19,once,TRBD2,TGTGCCAGTAGTACTTGGACTAGCGGGATACAAGAGACCCAGTACTTC,CASSTWTSGIQETQYF
TRBJ2-5,TRBV24-1,.,.,TGTGCCACCAGTGATTCCGGACGTGGGGCCGGAGAGACCCAGTACTTC,CATSDSGRGAGETQYF
TRBJ1-5,TRBV21-1,.,.,TGTGCCAGCACCAGGGGGGGCAATCAGCCCCAGCATTTT,CASTRGGNQPQHF
TRBJ2-2,TRBV11-2,.,.,TGTGCCAGCAGCTCCCTACGCACCGGGGAGCTGTTTTTT,CASSSLRTGELFF
TRBJ1-3,TRBV9,.,.,TGTGCCAGCAGCGGGACAGTCTCTGGAAACACCATATATTTT,CASSGTVSGNTIYF
TRBJ2-5,TRBV3-1/TRBV3-2,.,TRBD1,TGTGCCAGCAGCCAAGGCACAGGGGTATTCCAAGAGACCCAGTACTTC,CASSQGTGVFQETQYF
TRBJ2-4,TRBV28,once,.,TGTGCCAGCAGTTTGGACTTTACGGGCATTCAGTACTTC,CASSLDFTGIQYF